Listed below are T cell receptor beta chains from one sample, sequenced in a study of circulating and synovial CD4+ cells in juvenile arthritis. Here immunoSEQ multiplex PCR was the method, and the copy in TCRdb shows in-frame clones only, minus some. The table lists some 3,400 clones, roughly 76% of them singletons. Sample: CD4+ T cells from synovial fluid. The source is a human donor with juvenile idiopathic arthritis. Both conserved end residues are part of each CDR3. The D gene is left open where the match is weak. Not all rows give a size; the values are once, few, many and, for expanded clones, a class.

V	size	J	D	DNA	CDR3
TRBV19	NA	TRBJ1-1	NA	TGTGCCAGTAGTATTTACAGAGAAGCTTTCTTT	CASSIYREAFF
TRBV5-1	NA	TRBJ1-4	TRBD1	TGCGCCAGCAGCATCGCAGACAGGGCGCCCAATGAAAAACTGTTTTTT	CASSIADRAPNEKLFF
TRBV6-1	NA	TRBJ2-7	TRBD1	TGTGCCAGCAGCCCTGACAGGGGGATCTACGAGCAGTACTTC	CASSPDRGIYEQYF
TRBV28	few	TRBJ1-4	TRBD1	TGTGCCAGCAGTTTGAGAGGTACAGGGGCCTTGGAAAAACTGTTTTTT	CASSLRGTGALEKLFF
TRBV6-5	few	TRBJ2-3	NA	TGTGCCAGCAGTACAGGGTTTTTAGGGGCAGATACGCAGTATTTT	CASSTGFLGADTQYF
TRBV2	NA	TRBJ1-4	NA	TGTGCCAGCAGGGGCACAGGGCTTAATGAAAAACTGTTTTTT	CASRGTGLNEKLFF
TRBV19	NA	TRBJ1-6	TRBD1	TGTGCCAGTAGTATCGGGACAGGGGCGGCTTCACCCCTCCACTTT	CASSIGTGAASPLHF